The 19 T cell receptor beta chains reported below all come from one sample, sequenced in a study of long-term antiretroviral therapy in people with HIV. An immunoSEQ assay, version v3.0, was performed at survey level. Sequencing used immunoSEQ multiplex PCR; TCRdb keeps in-frame clones, though not all of them. The table has about 18,000 clones, around 78% seen once. Source: unsorted PBMCs, taken at the start of antiretroviral therapy, before treatment. The receptors come from a woman between 35 and 50 years old with HIV.

This chain joins TRBV4-1 and TRBJ2-5; 15 bases line up with TRBD2. CDR1 and CDR2 from the germline V gene are MGHRA and YSYEKL. V was pared by 1 base and J by 2 bases, with 2 bases of the junction left unmatched. This CDR3 is built from 17 residues. The CDR3 nucleotides read TGCGCCAGCAGCCAAGGCGGACTAGCGGGGGGGCAAGAGACCCAGTACTTC. Translation gives CASSQGGLAGGQETQYF.

The chain employs TRBV18 and TRBJ1-5; 7 bases match TRBD1. The CDR3 runs 14 residues. Germline values: CDR1 KGHSH, CDR2 LQKENI. The V gene end was trimmed by 5 bases and the J gene end by 7 bases; junction bases not matched to a gene: 8. The CDR3 sequence: CASSKTGFEQPQHF. CDR3 nucleotide sequence: TGTGCCAGCTCAAAGACAGGGTTCGAACAGCCCCAGCATTTT.

In nucleotides, the CDR3 is TGTGCCAGCAGTGCTGCTGGGGCCAACGTCCTGACTTTC. Translation: CASSAAGANVLTF. The chain joins TRBV28 to TRBJ2-6; D call uncertain. V lost 5 bases, J lost 2 bases, and 4 bases lay in between. The CDR3 consists of 13 residues. Germline V gives CDR1 MDHEN, CDR2 SYDVKM.

This clone occurred once. V gene TRBV6-5 combines with J gene TRBJ1-5; TRBD1 aligns across 8 bases. J gave up 2 bases and V 8 bases, and 5 bases lay outside the gene matches. The CDR3 length is 14 residues. Germline V gene data show CDR1 as MNHEY and CDR2 as SVGAGI. CDR3 sequence: CASGRGHGNQPQHF. The DNA of the CDR3 is TGTGCCAGCGGCAGGGGGCACGGCAATCAGCCCCAGCATTTT.

The chain links TRBV7-9 to TRBJ2-1, with D possibly being TRBD2 (6 bases). Trimming removed 6 bases from V and 7 bases from J, with 22 bases in between. The CDR3 totals 16 residues. Germline V gene data show CDR1 as SEHNR and CDR2 as FQNEAQ (reference sequence). The CDR3 bases are TGTGCCAGCAGTCCTAGTACTAGCCCCTTGGGGAATGAGCAGTTCTTC. This sequence encodes CASSPSTSPLGNEQFF.

The V gene is TRBV7-9, the J gene TRBJ2-7, with D uncertain. Trimming stripped 0 bases from V and 4 bases from J, with 13 bases between. CDR3 length: 15 amino acids. CDR1 is SEHNR, CDR2 FQNEAQ, per germline (reference sequence). The CDR3 DNA is TGTGCCAGCAGCTTAGCCCCCCAGGTCGGATACGAGCAGTACTTC. Protein sequence: CASSLAPQVGYEQYF.

V is TRBV11-3 and J is TRBJ2-5, with D perhaps matching TRBD2 (6 bases). V dropped 4 bases and J dropped 2 bases, with 8 bases sitting between them. Looked up from germline, CDR1 is SGHNT and CDR2 is YENEEA. The CDR3 length is 13 residues. This CDR3 reads CASSSRGQETQYF. The CDR3 nucleotides read TGTGCCAGCAGCTCCCGGGGGCAAGAGACCCAGTACTTC.

The V call is TRBV7-3, the J call TRBJ1-1, with TRBD1 as a possible D gene (5 bases). This CDR3 has 16 amino acids. Deletions cut 1 base from V and 4 bases from J, with 16 bases between. Per germline, CDR1 SGHTA and CDR2 FQGTGA. CDR3 coding DNA: TGTGCCAGCAGCTTAAGGGGGAAGGATAGAGGCACTGAAGCTTTCTTT. Protein product: CASSLRGKDRGTEAFF.

The chain links TRBV7-9 to TRBJ1-2; D is possibly TRBD1 (5 bases). The V end lost 5 bases, the J end lost 6 bases, and 10 bases lay between the germline ends. Germline CDR1 and CDR2: SEHNR and FQNEAQ (reference sequence). This CDR3 comprises 12 residues. CDR3 DNA: TGTGCCAGCAGCAAAGACAGCAATGGCTACACCTTC. Protein: CASSKDSNGYTF.

The chain carries TRBV7-9 and TRBJ2-7; D might be TRBD2 (5 bases). Between the trimmed V and J ends, which lost 4 bases and 3 bases, there was a span of 13 bases. Germline assignment: CDR1 SEHNR and CDR2 FQNEAQ (reference sequence). The CDR3 spans 14 residues. As DNA, the CDR3 is TGTGCCAGCAGCTCCAGCGGCTCCTACTACGAGCAGTACTTC. It encodes CASSSSGSYYEQYF.

The chain has TRBV28 and TRBJ2-1; possible D gene TRBD2, 5 bases. Germline CDR1 is MDHEN and CDR2 is SYDVKM. CDR3 length: 14 amino acids. Trimming took 3 bases from V and 8 from J, leaving 14 bases between them. CDR3 bases: TGTGCCAGCAGTTTTCGGGCGGGCGGTGATGAGCAGTTCTTC. Amino acid sequence: CASSFRAGGDEQFF. Filled out from reference TRBV28 and TRBJ2-1, the complete variable domain reads DVKVTQSSRYLVKRTGEKVFLECVQDMDHENMFWYRQDPGLGLRLIYFSYDVKMKEKGDIPEGYSVSREKKERFSLILESASTNQTSMYLCASSFRAGGDEQFFGPGTRLTVL.

The sample holds one count of this clone. This chain joins TRBV6-5 and TRBJ2-3; D perhaps matches TRBD1 (6 bases). The V end was cut by 8 bases, the J end by 2 bases, with 14 bases between. The germline CDR1 and CDR2 sequences are MNHEY and SVGAGI. The CDR3 has 14 residues. The CDR3 DNA reads TGTGCCAGCGGCAAACCAGGGGTCACAGATACGCAGTATTTT. Its translation: CASGKPGVTDTQYF.

As DNA, the CDR3 is TGTGCCAGCAGCTTTGCCGGACGCAGCACAGATACGCAGTATTTT. This translates into CASSFAGRSTDTQYF. The chain is built from TRBV7-8 and TRBJ2-3; D gene ambiguous. The CDR3 has 15 residues. Germline V gives CDR1 SGHVS, CDR2 FQNEAQ. Trimming removed 3 bases at V and 0 bases at J, with 10 bases between.

The V and J genes are TRBV27 and TRBJ1-2; a weak D match, TRBD1 (5 bases). V lost 6 bases to trimming and J lost 2 bases, with 13 bases between them. This CDR3 is built from 14 residues. The germline V gene has CDR1 MNHEY and CDR2 SMNVEV (reference sequence). CDR3 protein: CASSRGTGNYGYTF. The CDR3 nucleotides read TGTGCCAGCAGCCGAGGGACCGGCAACTATGGCTACACCTTC.

The chain joins TRBV7-2 to TRBJ2-3; the match to TRBD2 covers 13 bases. The CDR3 is 17 residues long. The V gene's germline CDR1 is SGHTA and CDR2 FQGNSA. V lost 4 bases and J lost 6; bases outside the gene matches: 10. CDR3 amino acids: CASSSRTSGGFGDTQYF. CDR3 in DNA: TGTGCCAGCAGCTCCCGGACTAGCGGGGGTTTTGGGGATACGCAGTATTTT.

The V and J genes are TRBV18 and TRBJ1-5; perhaps TRBD1 as D (6 bases). From germline, CDR1 is KGHSH and CDR2 LQKENI. Trimming removed 6 bases at V and 7 bases at J, with 19 bases between. The CDR3 runs to 15 residues. As DNA, the CDR3 is TGTGCCAGCTCCCGCGCCCGGGACAACGAACAGCCCCAGCATTTT. This sequence encodes CASSRARDNEQPQHF.

The chain employs TRBV28 and TRBJ1-4, with D unresolved. The V end lost 1 base, the J end lost 0 bases, and 12 bases lay between the germline ends. CDR1 and CDR2 from the germline V gene are MDHEN and SYDVKM. This CDR3 has 17 residues. As DNA, the CDR3 is TGTGCCAGCAGTTTATATTCTTGGAGTCCAACTAATGAAAAACTGTTTTTT. Its protein is CASSLYSWSPTNEKLFF.

V usage is TRBV9 and J usage is TRBJ2-1; TRBD2 aligns across 8 bases. The germline gives CDR1 SGDLS, CDR2 YYNGEE. CDR3 length: 17 residues. Germline trimming cut 1 base from V and 6 bases from J; bases unmatched to any gene: 12. Here the CDR3 DNA reads TGTGCCAGCAGCGTATCACCAACGGGACTAGGCGGCAATGAGCAGTTCTTC. Protein product: CASSVSPTGLGGNEQFF.

This chain uses TRBV9 with TRBJ1-2; D is possibly TRBD1 (5 bases). Trimming cost V 3 bases and J 0 bases, with 15 bases left between them. The CDR3 has 16 residues. The germline CDR1 and CDR2 sequences are SGDLS and YYNGEE. The CDR3 here is CASSDPRDSANYGYTF. Here the CDR3 DNA reads TGTGCCAGCAGCGATCCTAGAGACAGCGCTAACTATGGCTACACCTTC.